This T cell receptor (beta chain) was sequenced in a study of blood T cell repertoires in COVID-19. Across the study: The samples span acute and convalescent COVID-19 from the United States, Italy and Spain. PBMCs, B-cell-depleted T cells, or T cells were the source of the cDNA or gDNA that made up the material.

This CDR3 region has 17 residues. The V and J ends lost 4 bases and 8 bases respectively, with 24 bases between them. Germline values: CDR1 SGHRS, CDR2 YFSETQ. This clone has only a few counts. Under the authors' procedure: Amplifying reference gene primers gave estimates of nucleated cell counts. TCRdb's copy holds only in-frame clones and misses some; the assay was immunoSEQ multiplex PCR. Clone size and V and J calls were adopted from that table, with D and trimming inferred from the DNA. The table lists some 250,000 clones, roughly 90% of them singletons. Input material: peripheral blood. V usage is TRBV5-1 and J usage is TRBJ2-2, with D perhaps matching TRBD1 (6 bases). The TCR comes from a man aged 30 to 39 with active or convalescent COVID-19. The CDR3 protein is CASSPLPAGDVGGELFF. Here the CDR3 DNA reads TGCGCCAGCAGCCCTCTCCCCGCAGGGGATGTCGGTGGGGAGCTGTTTTTT.